Listed below are T cell receptor beta chains from one sample, sequenced in a study of PD-1 blockade in classical Hodgkin lymphoma. Sequenced by immunoSEQ multiplex PCR; TCRdb stores in-frame clones only, minus some. The sample gives 95,000 to 100,000 clones, roughly 90% of which show up once; under 8.5% is in the top ten. Here the sequenced sample was peripheral blood mononuclear cells (PBMCs), taken before the second cycle of nivolumab. The source of these receptors is a human donor with classical Hodgkin lymphoma. Both conserved end residues are part of each CDR3. Fields, in order: D gene, clone size, V gene, J gene, CDR3 DNA, CDR3 protein. The D gene is left open where the match is weak. Not all rows give a size; the values are once, few, many and, for expanded clones, a class.

.	.	TRBV5-1	TRBJ1-4	TGCGCCAGCAGCTTTGGTACAACTAATGAAAAACTGTTTTTT	CASSFGTTNEKLFF
TRBD1	.	TRBV5-1	TRBJ1-2	TGCGCCAGCCGGGTAGGACAGGGGGCGGATGGCTACACCTTC	CASRVGQGADGYTF
TRBD1	.	TRBV6-5	TRBJ2-7	TGTGCCAGCAGTTTCCTCTTACAGGGGGCCCGCTACGAGCAGTACTTC	CASSFLLQGARYEQYF
.	.	TRBV7-2	TRBJ2-1	TGTGCCAGCAGCTTTCAAGTGGGGCCTAACAATGAGCAGTTCTTC	CASSFQVGPNNEQFF
.	.	TRBV6-5	TRBJ1-6	TGTGCCAGCAGTCCCGGGACAACCCCACGAGCCCTCCACTTT	CASSPGTTPRALHF
.	.	TRBV7-2	TRBJ1-4	TGTGCCAGCAGCTTAGAACAGCGTAATGAAAAACTGTTTTTT	CASSLEQRNEKLFF
.	.	TRBV18	TRBJ1-1	TGTGCCAGCTCACGGCAGGGGAACACTGAAGCTTTCTTT	CASSRQGNTEAFF
.	.	TRBV6-5	TRBJ2-2	TGTGCCAGCCGATATGGTACCGGGGAGCTGTTTTTT	CASRYGTGELFF
.	once	TRBV28	TRBJ1-5	TGTGCCAGTATAGGACAGCTAATTCAGCCCCAGCATTTT	CASIGQLIQPQHF
.	.	TRBV4-3	TRBJ1-1	TGCGCCAGCAGCCACCAGAAGTGGGGTCCCGGAGGCACTGAAGCTTTCTTT	CASSHQKWGPGGTEAFF
TRBD1	.	TRBV11-2	TRBJ1-4	TGTGCCAGCACGTCCGGGACAGGGGCCGAAAAACTGTTTTTT	CASTSGTGAEKLFF
.	.	TRBV5-6	TRBJ2-7	TGTGCCAGCAGCCCGCGTCTGGGCACAATCTACTCCTACGAGCAGTACTTC	CASSPRLGTIYSYEQYF
.	.	TRBV19	TRBJ2-5	TGTGCCAGTAGTATGGGCAGGGGTTTCCAAGAGACTCAGTACTTC	CASSMGRGFQETQYF
TRBD2	.	TRBV5-6	TRBJ2-3	TGTGCCAGCAGCCCGCAGTGGGGGGGAATTTCAGATACGCAGTATTTT	CASSPQWGGISDTQYF